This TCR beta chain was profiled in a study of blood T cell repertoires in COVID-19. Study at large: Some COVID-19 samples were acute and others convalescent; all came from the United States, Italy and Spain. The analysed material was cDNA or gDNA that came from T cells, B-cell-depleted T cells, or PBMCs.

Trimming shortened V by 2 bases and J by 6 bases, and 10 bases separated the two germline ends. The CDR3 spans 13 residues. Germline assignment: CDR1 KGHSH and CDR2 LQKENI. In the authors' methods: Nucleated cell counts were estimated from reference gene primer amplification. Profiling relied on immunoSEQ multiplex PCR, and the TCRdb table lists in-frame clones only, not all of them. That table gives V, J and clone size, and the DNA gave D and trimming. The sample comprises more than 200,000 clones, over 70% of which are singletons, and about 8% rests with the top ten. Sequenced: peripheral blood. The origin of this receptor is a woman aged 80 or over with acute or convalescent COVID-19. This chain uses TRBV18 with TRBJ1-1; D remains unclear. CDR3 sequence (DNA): TGTGCCAGCTCACCAAGTTCTAACGCTGAAGCTTTCTTT. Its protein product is CASSPSSNAEAFF.